The entry that follows covers one T cell receptor (beta chain) sequence. Its cognate antigen is unknown. Different DNA sequences within this sample yield the same CDR3. V trimming: 3 bases; J trimming: 2 bases; junction bases outside the gene matches: 5. CDR3 length equals 15 residues. Germline V gene data show CDR1 as SGHDT and CDR2 as YYEEEE. This sample is drawn from a study of shared clonotypes between healthy human individuals. Splitting of each subset's genomic DNA was done evenly across several immunoSEQ plates. Using immunoSEQ multiplex PCR, the repertoire was profiled, and TCRdb retains in-frame clones only, with some absent. The top ten clones hold around 0.45% of a sample with over 1.5 million clones, 98% of them seen once. Study findings and constraints: Investigators collected only blood, and repertoires in tissues likely differ. A generally larger estimated richness was seen in naive subsets than in memory subsets. Rarefaction indicated that sorted-subset sequencing remained incomplete although depth was large.

The source of this sequence is a man aged 25 to 45 in good health. This chain joins TRBV5-6 and TRBJ1-1, with 9 positions matching TRBD1. Source material: naive CD4+ T cells sorted from blood. As to subset: CD45RA+ positively selected. The CDR3 coding sequence is TGTGCCAGCAGCTCACCGGGACAGGGTAACACTGAAGCTTTCTTT. It is translated as CASSSPGQGNTEAFF. The variable domain in full, completed from reference TRBV5-6 and TRBJ1-1, reads DAGVTQSPTHLIKTRGQQVTLRCSPKSGHDTVSWYQQALGQGPQFIFQYYEEEERQRGNFPDRFSGHQFPNYSSELNVNALLLGDSALYLCASSSPGQGNTEAFFGQGTRLTVV.